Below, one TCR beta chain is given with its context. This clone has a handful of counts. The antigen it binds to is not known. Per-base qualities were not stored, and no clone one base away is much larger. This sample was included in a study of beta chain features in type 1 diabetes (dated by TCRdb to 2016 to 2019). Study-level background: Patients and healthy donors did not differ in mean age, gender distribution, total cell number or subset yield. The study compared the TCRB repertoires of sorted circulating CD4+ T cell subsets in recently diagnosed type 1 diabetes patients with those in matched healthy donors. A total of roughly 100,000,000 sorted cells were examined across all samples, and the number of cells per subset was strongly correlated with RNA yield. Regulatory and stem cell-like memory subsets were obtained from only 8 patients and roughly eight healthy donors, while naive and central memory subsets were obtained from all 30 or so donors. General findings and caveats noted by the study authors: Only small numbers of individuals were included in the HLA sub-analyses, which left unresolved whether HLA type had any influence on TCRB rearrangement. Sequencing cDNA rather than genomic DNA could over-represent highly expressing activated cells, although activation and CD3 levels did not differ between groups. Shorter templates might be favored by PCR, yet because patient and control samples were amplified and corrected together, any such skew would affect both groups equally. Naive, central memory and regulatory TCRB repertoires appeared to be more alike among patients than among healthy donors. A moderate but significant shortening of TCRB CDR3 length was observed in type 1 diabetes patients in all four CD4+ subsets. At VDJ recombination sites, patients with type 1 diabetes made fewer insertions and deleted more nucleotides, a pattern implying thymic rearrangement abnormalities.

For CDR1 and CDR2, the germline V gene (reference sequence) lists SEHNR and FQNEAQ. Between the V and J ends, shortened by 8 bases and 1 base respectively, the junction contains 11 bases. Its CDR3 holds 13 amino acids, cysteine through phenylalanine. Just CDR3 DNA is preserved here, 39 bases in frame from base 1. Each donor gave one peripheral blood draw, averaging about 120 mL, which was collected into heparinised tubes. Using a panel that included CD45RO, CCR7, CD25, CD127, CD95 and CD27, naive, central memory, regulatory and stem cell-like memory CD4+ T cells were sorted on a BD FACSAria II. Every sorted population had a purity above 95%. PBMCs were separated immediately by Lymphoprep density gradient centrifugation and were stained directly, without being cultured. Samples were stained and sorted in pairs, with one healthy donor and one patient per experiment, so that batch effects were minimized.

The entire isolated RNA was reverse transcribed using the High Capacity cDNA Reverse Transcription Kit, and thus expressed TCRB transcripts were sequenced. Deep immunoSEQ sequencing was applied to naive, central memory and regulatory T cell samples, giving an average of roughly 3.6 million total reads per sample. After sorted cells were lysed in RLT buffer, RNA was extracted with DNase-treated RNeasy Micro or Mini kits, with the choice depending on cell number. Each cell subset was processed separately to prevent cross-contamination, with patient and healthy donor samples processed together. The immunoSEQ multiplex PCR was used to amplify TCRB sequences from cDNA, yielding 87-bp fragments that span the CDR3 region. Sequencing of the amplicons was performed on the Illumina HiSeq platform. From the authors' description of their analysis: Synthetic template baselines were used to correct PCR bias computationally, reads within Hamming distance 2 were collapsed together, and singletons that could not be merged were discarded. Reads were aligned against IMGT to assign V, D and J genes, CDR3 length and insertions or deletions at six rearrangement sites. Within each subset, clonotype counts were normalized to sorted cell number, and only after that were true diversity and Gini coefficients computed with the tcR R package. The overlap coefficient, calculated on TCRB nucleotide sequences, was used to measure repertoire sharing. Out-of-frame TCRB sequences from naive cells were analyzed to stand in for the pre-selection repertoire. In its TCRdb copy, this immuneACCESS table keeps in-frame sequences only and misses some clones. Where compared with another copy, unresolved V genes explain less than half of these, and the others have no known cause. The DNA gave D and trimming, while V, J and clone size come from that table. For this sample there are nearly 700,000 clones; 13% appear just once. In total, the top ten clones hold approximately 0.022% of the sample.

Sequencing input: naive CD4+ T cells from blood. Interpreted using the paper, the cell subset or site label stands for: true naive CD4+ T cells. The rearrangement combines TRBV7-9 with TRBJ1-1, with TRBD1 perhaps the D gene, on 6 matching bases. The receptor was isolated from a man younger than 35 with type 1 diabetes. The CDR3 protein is CASVKGGNTEAFF. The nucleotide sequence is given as TGTGCCAGCGTCAAGGGGGGGAACACTGAAGCTTTCTTT.